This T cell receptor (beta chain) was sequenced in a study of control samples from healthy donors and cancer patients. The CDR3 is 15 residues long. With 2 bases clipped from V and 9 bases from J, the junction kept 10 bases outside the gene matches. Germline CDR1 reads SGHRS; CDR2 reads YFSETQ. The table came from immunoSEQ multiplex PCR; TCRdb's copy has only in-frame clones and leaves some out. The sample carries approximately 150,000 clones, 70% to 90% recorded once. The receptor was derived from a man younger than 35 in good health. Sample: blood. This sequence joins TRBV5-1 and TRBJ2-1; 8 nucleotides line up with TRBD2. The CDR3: CASSFSGAGVVEQFF. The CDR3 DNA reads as TGCGCCAGCAGCTTCTCGGGAGCGGGGGTCGTTGAGCAGTTCTTC. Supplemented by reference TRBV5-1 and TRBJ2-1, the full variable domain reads KAGVTQTPRYLIKTRGQQVTLSCSPISGHRSVSWYQQTPGQGLQFLFEYFSETQRNKGNFPGRFSGRQFSNSRSEMNVSTLELGDSALYLCASSFSGAGVVEQFFGPGTRLTVL.